The 30 T cell receptor beta chains listed next were all sequenced from one sample in a study of OX40 agonist ivuxolimab in advanced cancers. The repertoire was sequenced with immunoSEQ multiplex PCR; TCRdb's copy has only in-frame clones and lacks some. The profile shows about 60,000 clones, around 83% of them singletons. This sample comprised CD4+ or CD8+ T cells sorted from blood, obtained in a trial of the OX40 agonist ivuxolimab. The source of these receptors is an adult with an advanced solid tumor such as melanoma, head and neck, liver or kidney cancer.

The chain employs TRBV4-2 and TRBJ1-1; unclear D gene. Trimming pared 4 bases from V and 1 base from J, leaving 16 bases between. The CDR3 is made up of 16 amino acids. Germline V gene sequence: CDR1 LGHNA, CDR2 YNFKEQ. The CDR3 DNA reads TGTGCCAGCAGCCTCTCCCTGAGGCTTAGGAACACTGAAGCTTTCTTT. As protein: CASSLSLRLRNTEAFF.

The J gene is TRBJ2-7, the V gene TRBV15; 10 bases line up with TRBD1. The germline gives CDR1 LNHNV, CDR2 YYDKDF (reference sequence). The CDR3 has 15 amino acids. Trimming took 2 bases from V and 2 from J; bases not matched to a gene: 3. The CDR3 sequence is CATSRPGTGAYEQYF. The CDR3 nucleotides are TGTGCCACCAGCAGACCCGGGACAGGGGCCTACGAGCAGTACTTC.

This clone has a single count. The V gene is TRBV7-9, the J gene TRBJ2-3, with D tentatively TRBD2 (5 bases). CDR3 length: 14 residues. Germline V gives CDR1 SEHNR, CDR2 FQNEAQ (reference sequence). Trimming stripped 7 bases from V and 4 bases from J, with 15 bases between. The CDR3 region is CASTLSGRADTQYF. DNA for the CDR3: TGTGCCAGCACCCTAAGTGGGAGAGCAGATACGCAGTATTTT.

The gene calls are TRBV30 and TRBJ2-3; 10 bases align to TRBD2. Per germline, CDR1 GTSNPN and CDR2 SVGIG (reference sequence). The CDR3 is 14 amino acids. Unmatched junction bases numbered 6, after V lost 5 bases and J lost 4 bases. CDR3 sequence (DNA): TGTGCCTGGTCAGCGGGAGGGACGGCAGATACGCAGTATTTT. Its translation is CAWSAGGTADTQYF.

The gene calls are TRBV10-3 and TRBJ1-1, with D perhaps matching TRBD1 (6 bases). The CDR3 runs 16 residues. Looked up from germline, CDR1 is ENHRY and CDR2 is SYGVKD. The ends were cut back, 3 bases at V and 0 bases at J, with 14 bases in the middle. The CDR3 loop is CAISDLGGGVNTEAFF. The CDR3 DNA is TGTGCCATCAGTGACCTGGGAGGGGGAGTGAACACTGAAGCTTTCTTT.

The chain is built from TRBV7-3 and TRBJ2-3; the D gene is possibly TRBD2 (6 bases). From germline, CDR1 is SGHTA and CDR2 FQGTGA. The CDR3 loop spans 16 amino acids. The V end lost 4 bases, the J end lost 3 bases, and 17 bases lay between the germline ends. DNA of the CDR3: TGTGCCAGCAGCTCCAGACTAGGCTTCCTTACAGATACGCAGTATTTT. It specifies CASSSRLGFLTDTQYF.

The genes are TRBV7-6 and TRBJ2-1; TRBD1 might be the D (5 bases). Trimming removed 1 base at V and 5 bases at J, with 15 bases between. Germline assignment: CDR1 SGHVS and CDR2 FNYEAQ. CDR3 length: 16 amino acids. The CDR3 region has the DNA TGTGCCAGCAGCTTAGGTCGGCAGGGTCTGAACAATGAGCAGTTCTTC. Its protein is CASSLGRQGLNNEQFF.

V is TRBV7-9 and J is TRBJ1-2; perhaps TRBD1 as D (5 bases). This CDR3 is 16 amino acids long. In germline, CDR1 is SEHNR, CDR2 FQNEAQ (reference sequence). The ends were cut back, 1 base at V and 4 bases at J, with 16 bases in the middle. The CDR3 coding sequence is TGTGCCAGCAGCTTAGGAGGGACCAGGGCCCTCTATGGCTACACCTTC. As protein: CASSLGGTRALYGYTF. Using reference TRBV7-9 and TRBJ1-2 for the parts outside the CDR3, the full variable domain is DTGVSQNPRHKITKRGQNVTFRCDPISEHNRLYWYRQTLGQGPEFLTYFQNEAQLEKSRLLSDRFSAERPKGSFSTLEIQRTEQGDSAMYLCASSLGGTRALYGYTFGSGTRLTVV.

This clone was seen once. The chain links TRBV5-1 to TRBJ2-4; a possible D gene is TRBD2 (6 bases). From germline, CDR1 is SGHRS and CDR2 YFSETQ. The CDR3 spans 16 residues. The V gene lost 0 bases and the J gene lost 3 bases, with 13 bases spanning the gap. CDR3 residues: CASSLGREYVKNIQYF. In DNA form, the CDR3 reads TGCGCCAGCAGCTTGGGACGGGAGTATGTCAAAAACATTCAGTACTTC.

This clone was observed a handful of times. V and J are TRBV6-1 and TRBJ1-4, with D tentatively TRBD1 (5 bases). Trimming took off 9 bases at V and 5 bases at J, with 13 bases between the two ends. Germline CDR1 is MNHNS and CDR2 is SASEGT. There are 13 residues in the CDR3. The CDR3 region has the DNA TGTGCCAGTCTGCGGCAGGGAAATGAAAAACTGTTTTTT. Its protein product is CASLRQGNEKLFF.

The genes are TRBV7-2 and TRBJ2-7, with 10 nucleotides matching TRBD1. CDR3 size: 14 residues. CDR1 is SGHTA, CDR2 FQGNSA, per germline. Trimming cost V 5 bases and J 6 bases; bases outside gene matches: 7. In nucleotides, the CDR3 is TGTGCCAGCAGCCACGGGACAGGGGTAGGCGAGCAGTACTTC. This codes for CASSHGTGVGEQYF.

The rearrangement links TRBV6-1 to TRBJ1-1; D remains unclear. V dropped 4 bases and J dropped 2 bases, with 11 bases sitting between them. Germline V gene sequence: CDR1 MNHNS, CDR2 SASEGT. This CDR3 is 14 amino acids long. Here the CDR3 DNA reads TGTGCCAGCAGTGCCGGACGGGATAACACTGAAGCTTTCTTT. This encodes CASSAGRDNTEAFF.

DNA for the CDR3: TGCGCCAGCAGGGGGGGGACTAGCACAGCGAGCTCCTACAATGAGCAGTTCTTC. Residues: CASRGGTSTASSYNEQFF. This sequence joins TRBV5-1 and TRBJ2-1, with TRBD2 identical over 9 bases. J was trimmed by 0 bases and V by 5 bases; bases with no gene match: 12. Germline CDR1 and CDR2: SGHRS and YFSETQ. The CDR3 sequence is 18 residues long.

The V call is TRBV10-3, the J call TRBJ2-3, with D perhaps TRBD1 (6 bases). V was pared by 6 bases and J by 2 bases, with 18 bases between. The length of the CDR3 is 16 residues. CDR1 is ENHRY, CDR2 SYGVKD, per germline. As DNA, the CDR3 is TGTGCCATCAGCCGCCTACAGGGATCGCACACAGATACGCAGTATTTT. This sequence encodes CAISRLQGSHTDTQYF.

This clone was found a few times. The chain uses TRBV6-5 and TRBJ1-2; D uncertain. Germline values: CDR1 MNHEY, CDR2 SVGAGI. CDR3 size: 13 residues. Trimming took off 6 bases at V and 7 bases at J, with 15 bases between the two ends. The CDR3 spells CASRDPGHAGYTF. Written as DNA, the CDR3 is TGTGCCAGCAGGGACCCGGGCCACGCTGGCTACACCTTC.

V and J are TRBV2 and TRBJ2-1, with a weak D call TRBD2 (5 bases). CDR1 is SNHLY, CDR2 FYNNEI, per germline. Trimming shortened V by 8 bases and J by 5 bases, and 22 bases separated the two germline ends. The CDR3 extends over 16 amino acids. In nucleotides, the CDR3 is TGTGCCAGCGGGCCGGGATTTGCGTTTCTCGACAATGAGCAGTTCTTC. This codes for CASGPGFAFLDNEQFF.

The chain employs TRBV19 and TRBJ1-1; D not certain. CDR3 length: 14 amino acids. The ends were cut back, 7 bases at V and 0 bases at J, with 12 bases in the middle. Germline-derived CDR1 and CDR2 are LNHDA and SQIVND (reference sequence). In DNA, the CDR3 is TGTGCCAGTATGGCAAGGCTCATGAACACTGAAGCTTTCTTT. Its translation is CASMARLMNTEAFF.

The chain employs TRBV6-6 and TRBJ1-2; no clear D. The CDR3 runs 14 residues. Germline V gene lookup returns CDR1 MNHNY and CDR2 SVGAGI (reference sequence). V lost 0 bases to trimming and J lost 4 bases, with 9 bases between them. CDR3 sequence reads: CASSYSHGSYGYTF. CDR3 DNA: TGTGCCAGCAGTTACTCCCACGGAAGCTATGGCTACACCTTC.

This chain links TRBV27 with TRBJ1-6, with D possibly being TRBD1 (5 bases). CDR3 length: 15 residues. Germline CDR1 is MNHEY and CDR2 is SMNVEV (reference sequence). V lost 2 bases to trimming and J lost 5 bases, with 10 bases between them. Here the CDR3 DNA reads TGTGCCAGCAGTTTAGTCTCAGGGAATAATTCACCCCTCCACTTT. This gives the protein CASSLVSGNNSPLHF.

The J gene is TRBJ1-2, the V gene TRBV6-1, with D possibly TRBD1 on 6 matching bases. The CDR3 runs 14 residues. Germline CDR1 and CDR2: MNHNS and SASEGT. Trimming took 5 bases from V and 4 from J, leaving 14 bases between them. Here the CDR3 reads CASSSTRGGYGYTF. CDR3 nucleotides: TGTGCCAGCAGTTCCACCAGGGGTGGCTATGGCTACACCTTC.

The chain has TRBV7-8 and TRBJ2-5; 12 bases map to TRBD2. The CDR3 length is 15 residues. Unmatched junction bases numbered 6, after V lost 5 bases and J lost 5 bases. Germline CDR1 is SGHVS and CDR2 is FQNEAQ. The CDR3 coding sequence is TGTGCCAGCAGCCCTCTAGCGGGAGGGACGGAGACCCAGTACTTC. It translates to CASSPLAGGTETQYF.

The chain carries TRBV6-6 and TRBJ2-7; D is perhaps TRBD2 (6 bases). The V end was cut by 7 bases, the J end by 7 bases, with 17 bases between. Germline CDR1 MNHNY, CDR2 SVGAGI (reference sequence). The CDR3 has 13 amino acids. CDR3 residues: CASTPPGAGEQYF. CDR3 bases: TGTGCCAGCACTCCCCCGGGCGCGGGGGAGCAGTACTTC.

The rearrangement joins TRBV5-1 to TRBJ1-2; D remains unclear. Germline V gene lookup returns CDR1 SGHRS and CDR2 YFSETQ. CDR3 length equals 13 residues. Trimming removed 4 bases from V and 7 bases from J, with 14 bases in between. CDR3 loop: CASSPPGVGGYTF. CDR3 bases: TGCGCCAGCAGCCCCCCAGGCGTTGGTGGCTACACCTTC.

The chain recombines TRBV27 with TRBJ2-7; D is ambiguous. This CDR3 has 14 amino acids. Germline CDR1 reads MNHEY; CDR2 reads SMNVEV (reference sequence). V lost 5 bases to trimming and J lost 2 bases, with 13 bases between them. As DNA, the CDR3 is TGTGCCAGCAGTCCGCATGACATACCCTACGAGCAGTACTTC. Its translation: CASSPHDIPYEQYF.

This rearrangement joins TRBV6-5 to TRBJ2-3; D not resolved. Germline loops: CDR1 MNHEY, CDR2 SVGAGI. The V end lost 2 bases, the J end lost 5 bases, and 14 bases lay between the germline ends. The CDR3 has 15 residues. Here the CDR3 reads CASSYPGRLGDTQYF. As DNA, the CDR3 is TGTGCCAGCAGTTACCCCGGCAGGTTGGGAGATACGCAGTATTTT.

V usage is TRBV7-2 and J usage is TRBJ1-1; D unresolved. Trimming left V 5 bases short and J 3 bases short, with 10 bases between. The CDR3 has 13 amino acids. Germline loops: CDR1 SGHTA, CDR2 FQGNSA. CDR3 nucleotide sequence: TGTGCCAGCAGCAGCTCTGTGGACACTGAAGCTTTCTTT. Translating it yields CASSSSVDTEAFF.

This chain connects TRBV2 to TRBJ1-6; possible D gene TRBD1, 6 bases. V shed 8 bases and J shed 0 bases, with 11 bases lying between them. The CDR3 loop spans 15 amino acids. Germline-derived CDR1 and CDR2 are SNHLY and FYNNEI. The CDR3 spells CASGGASSYNSPLHF. The CDR3 DNA sequence: TGTGCCAGCGGGGGGGCCTCCTCCTATAATTCACCCCTCCACTTT.

The chain carries TRBV5-6 and TRBJ2-3, with no clear D. Trimming cost V 0 bases and J 2 bases, with 7 bases left between them. Germline V gene sequence: CDR1 SGHDT, CDR2 YYEEEE. There are 14 residues in the CDR3. Here the CDR3 DNA reads TGTGCCAGCAGCTTGGTAGGGTCCACAGATACGCAGTATTTT. It specifies CASSLVGSTDTQYF.

This clone has just one count. The DNA of the CDR3 is TGTGCCAGCAGCTTGTACCCAGGGACTGGAAACACCATATATTTT. Translating it yields CASSLYPGTGNTIYF. The genes are TRBV5-6 and TRBJ1-3, with D tentatively TRBD1 (5 bases). The CDR3 consists of 15 residues. V was trimmed by 1 base and J by 2 bases, leaving 10 bases between them. Germline CDR1 SGHDT, CDR2 YYEEEE.

This chain connects TRBV14 to TRBJ2-5; no definite D call. The CDR3 has 12 amino acids. Trimming stripped 1 base from V and 1 base from J, with 1 base between. The V gene's germline CDR1 is SGHDN and CDR2 FVKESK. The CDR3 reads CASSQVQETQYF. CDR3 in DNA: TGTGCCAGCAGCCAAGTCCAAGAGACCCAGTACTTC.